A selection of T cell receptor beta chains follows, all from one sample in a study of T-cell memory formation after mild COVID-19. From the 5' RACE reads, TCRdb called clonotypes with MiXCR, one entry per CDR3 protein. Among under 250,000 distinct CDR3 sequences listed, over 15% were seen once. Specimen: PBMCs or a T cell subset sorted from them (not recorded which). The receptor source for this set is an adult woman who had mild COVID-19 (a few samples of this study predate the infection). Cell type and time point are not known. Each CDR3 is given with its conserved first and last residue. The order of the fields is clone size, J gene, V gene, D gene, CDR3 DNA, CDR3 protein. A D gene is named only where the DNA matches it firmly. Some rows have no size entry. The others give once, few or many, or a class for an expanded clone.

>few|TRBJ1-5|TRBV12-3/TRBV12-4|NA
TGTGCCAGCAGTTTCGTACAGGGTAACAATCAGCCCCAGCATTTT
CASSFVQGNNQPQHF
>NA|TRBJ2-1|TRBV10-3|TRBD2
TGTGCCATCAGTCAGGTGGGGACTAACATCAATGAGCAGTTCTTC
CAISQVGTNINEQFF
>few|TRBJ1-5|TRBV12-3/TRBV12-4|NA
TGTGCCAGCAGCCCTTCCGTCAGAAGCAATCAGCCCCAGCATTTT
CASSPSVRSNQPQHF
>NA|TRBJ2-5|TRBV19|NA
TGTGCCAGTAGTATACGGGCCCGAGCAGAGACCCAGTACTTC
CASSIRARAETQYF
>NA|TRBJ2-7|TRBV4-2|TRBD2
TGTGCCAGCAGACAAGATAGAGCGGGGAGCTACGAGCAGTACTTC
CASRQDRAGSYEQYF
>NA|TRBJ1-2|TRBV29-1|TRBD1
TGCAGCGTCGGAGTACAGGGGTCTAACTATGGCTACACCTTC
CSVGVQGSNYGYTF
>NA|TRBJ1-6|TRBV18|TRBD1
TGTGCCAGCTCACGGGACAGGGGGCAGGCGAGCTCCTATAATTCACCCCTCCACTTT
CASSRDRGQASSYNSPLHF
>NA|TRBJ2-3|TRBV7-2|NA
TGTGCCAGCACCCGGGGGGCAGCCGGCACAGATACGCAGTATTTT
CASTRGAAGTDTQYF
>few|TRBJ2-5|TRBV5-8|NA
TGTGCCAGCAGCTTGATGAAAGAGACCCAGTACTTC
CASSLMKETQYF
>NA|TRBJ2-1|TRBV6-5|TRBD1
TGTGCCAGCAGCCGGACAGGGTATGAGCAGTTCTTC
CASSRTGYEQFF
>many|TRBJ2-3|TRBV7-2|NA
TGTGCCAGCAGCCAGGGACGGAGCACAGATACGCAGTATTTT
CASSQGRSTDTQYF
>many|TRBJ2-5|TRBV18|TRBD2
TGTGCCAGCACACGTAGCGGGAGCCAAGAGACCCAGTACTTC
CASTRSGSQETQYF
>NA|TRBJ2-3|TRBV27|TRBD2
TGTGCCAGCAGGCGGGGGGTAAGCACAGATACGCAGTATTTT
CASRRGVSTDTQYF
>few|TRBJ2-1|TRBV24-1|TRBD2
TGTGCCACCAGTTCGGCGGGAGGGTCCTCCTACAATGAGCAGTTCTTC
CATSSAGGSSYNEQFF
>few|TRBJ1-1|TRBV4-2|NA
TGTGCCAGCAGCCCCCAGGTGGCGAGCACTGAAGCTTTCTTT
CASSPQVASTEAFF
>NA|TRBJ1-3|TRBV7-9|NA
TGTGCAAGCAGCTTAGATGCCTTCTCTGGAAACACCATATATTTT
CASSLDAFSGNTIYF
>few|TRBJ2-3|TRBV12-3/TRBV12-4|TRBD1
TGTGCCAGCACGGGAGCGGACAGGGACAGCACAGATACGCAGTATTTT
CASTGADRDSTDTQYF
>few|TRBJ2-1|TRBV18|TRBD1
TGTGCCAGCTCACCGGGACAGGGACTCGGCTCCTACAATGAGCAGTTCTTC
CASSPGQGLGSYNEQFF
>few|TRBJ2-2|TRBV12-3/TRBV12-4|NA
TGTGCCAGCAGTTTTATACGGACCGGGGAGCTGTTTTTT
CASSFIRTGELFF
>few|TRBJ1-1|TRBV2|TRBD1
TGTGCCAGCAGTGGGGAACAGGGGCCGAACACTGAAGCTTTCTTT
CASSGEQGPNTEAFF
>NA|TRBJ2-3|TRBV7-3|TRBD1
TGTGCCAGCAGCTTATCAGGGGGAAGCACAGATACGCAGTATTTT
CASSLSGGSTDTQYF
>NA|TRBJ1-1|TRBV19|NA
TGTGCCAGTAGACCGCAATCAAGGGAGAACACTGAAGCTTTCTTT
CASRPQSRENTEAFF
>NA|TRBJ2-1|TRBV15|TRBD2
TGTGCCACCAGCACGCCGACTAGCGGGGCATACAATGAGCAGTTCTTC
CATSTPTSGAYNEQFF
>few|TRBJ1-4|TRBV18|NA
TGTGCCAGCTCACTAGGGACCGGGCTGAATGAAAAACTGTTTTTT
CASSLGTGLNEKLFF
>NA|TRBJ2-7|TRBV11-2|NA
TGTGCCAGCAGCTGGGCAGCCTACGAGCAGTACTTC
CASSWAAYEQYF
>few|TRBJ2-2|TRBV5-1|NA
TGCGCCAGCAGCTTGGGCGGCTCATCGAACACCGGGGAGCTGTTTTTT
CASSLGGSSNTGELFF
>NA|TRBJ1-4|TRBV4-1|NA
TGCGCCAGCAGCCAGACCAGGGGTCTCGGAAAACTGTTTTTT
CASSQTRGLGKLFF
>few|TRBJ2-7|TRBV10-3|NA
TGTGCCATCAGTGAGTCGACTCGGGAGCCGTACTTC
CAISESTREPYF
>few|TRBJ1-2|TRBV12-3/TRBV12-4|TRBD1
TGTGCCAGCAGGAACAGGGGATCCTATGGCTACACCTTC
CASRNRGSYGYTF
>NA|TRBJ2-1|TRBV5-1|TRBD2
TGCGCCAGCACGACGGGGCTAGCGGGGATTAGTGGTGAGCAGTTCTTC
CASTTGLAGISGEQFF
>NA|TRBJ2-1|TRBV18|NA
TGTGCCAGCTCCCTACAAAGCGGATACAATGAGCAGTTCTTC
CASSLQSGYNEQFF
>few|TRBJ1-3|TRBV12-3/TRBV12-4|NA
TGTGCCAGCAGTTTGGGTAGTCAACTATATTTT
CASSLGSQLYF
>few|TRBJ2-1|TRBV29-1|NA
TGCAGCGTTGAAGCGGGGAGCTCCTACAATGAGCAGTTCTTC
CSVEAGSSYNEQFF
>NA|TRBJ2-2|TRBV10-3|NA
TGTGCCATCAGTGATGTTCGCGGGGAGCTGTTTTTT
CAISDVRGELFF
>few|TRBJ1-1|TRBV6-5|NA
TGTGCCAGCAGTTACGACCGGGGGACCAACACTGAAGCTTTCTTT
CASSYDRGTNTEAFF
>many|TRBJ2-5|TRBV3-1|NA
TGTGCCAGCAGCTTCCGGGGGGCCAGGTCCGGGGAGACCCAGTACTTC
CASSFRGARSGETQYF
>few|TRBJ1-1|TRBV12-3/TRBV12-4|NA
TGTGCCAGCAGTTTACCAAGGAGGTCGGTAGCTTTCTTT
CASSLPRRSVAFF
>NA|TRBJ1-6|TRBV19|NA
TGTGCCAGTACCGATCCCGGGGGTTCACCCCTCCACTTT
CASTDPGGSPLHF
>few|TRBJ1-1|TRBV5-1|NA
TGCGCCAGCAGCTTGGACCGCGGTGAAGCTTTCTTT
CASSLDRGEAFF
>few|TRBJ2-1|TRBV20-1|NA
TGCAGTGCAAAACAGAGGACCGACTCCTACAATGAGCAGTTCTTC
CSAKQRTDSYNEQFF
>few|TRBJ2-7|TRBV30|NA
TGTGCCTGGAATTGGGGGTTAAGCTCCTACGAGCAGTACTTC
CAWNWGLSSYEQYF
>many|TRBJ2-1|TRBV11-2|TRBD2
TGTGCCAGCAGCTTAGGACTAGCGGAGAGCTCCTACAATGAGCAGTTCTTC
CASSLGLAESSYNEQFF
>NA|TRBJ1-5|TRBV10-3|NA
TGTGCCATCAGAGATCCAGAAGACGATAGCAATCAGCCCCAGCATTTT
CAIRDPEDDSNQPQHF
>many|TRBJ1-1|TRBV12-3/TRBV12-4|NA
TGTGCCAGCAGTCTCCGGGACTCAACCCGCGGTGAAGCTTTCTTT
CASSLRDSTRGEAFF
>NA|TRBJ2-3|TRBV19|TRBD1
TGTGCCAGTAGTGCCCGGGACAGGAGTGGAGCAGATACGCAGTATTTT
CASSARDRSGADTQYF
>few|TRBJ2-1|TRBV12-3/TRBV12-4|NA
TGTGCCAGCAGTTTAAGGGGCCGTGGGGCCTACAATGAGCAGTTCTTC
CASSLRGRGAYNEQFF
>NA|TRBJ2-7|TRBV5-1|NA
TGCGCCAGCAGCTCCGGGACACTCGCCTACGAGCAGTACTTC
CASSSGTLAYEQYF
>few|TRBJ2-1|TRBV7-9|NA
TGTGCCAGCAGCTCAGCCCTGCGGCCGGACGACAATGAGCAGTTCTTC
CASSSALRPDDNEQFF
>NA|TRBJ1-3|TRBV12-3/TRBV12-4|NA
TGTGCCAGCAGTTTAGCTCTCCCCTCCTTGGACACCATATATTTT
CASSLALPSLDTIYF
>once|TRBJ2-3|TRBV5-1|TRBD1
TGCGCCAGCAGCTCGGGGGGACAGGGAAGGTTAAATACGCAGTATTTT
CASSSGGQGRLNTQYF
>few|TRBJ1-5|TRBV27|NA
TGTGCCAGCAGTTTATCGACCAGGTTTCTCGGTCAGCCCCAGCATTTT
CASSLSTRFLGQPQHF
>NA|TRBJ2-3|TRBV20-1|NA
TGCAGTGCTAGGGCCGGGGCCCGTCTAGGTACGCAGTATTTT
CSARAGARLGTQYF
>few|TRBJ1-1|TRBV6-6|TRBD1
TGTGCCAGCACACAGGGGGCGCGGAACACTGAAGCTTTCTTT
CASTQGARNTEAFF
>many|TRBJ2-7|TRBV9|TRBD2
TGTGCCAGCAGCGTATGTTTACTAGCGGAGACCTACGAGCAGTACTTC
CASSVCLLAETYEQYF
>many|TRBJ2-3|TRBV12-3/TRBV12-4|NA
TGTGCCAGCAGCCTACGGACTGGGAGCACAGATACGCAGTATTTT
CASSLRTGSTDTQYF
>NA|TRBJ1-2|TRBV7-3|NA
TGTGCCAGCAGCCCCGGGAACAGCCTCTATGGCTACACCTTC
CASSPGNSLYGYTF
>many|TRBJ2-2|TRBV20-1|NA
TGCAGTGCTAGAGAGGCAGGTGGCAGGCTAGGGGAGCTGTTTTTT
CSAREAGGRLGELFF
>NA|TRBJ2-2|TRBV5-1|NA
TGCGCCAGCAGCAACGACGCGAACACCGGGGAGCTGTTTTTT
CASSNDANTGELFF
>few|TRBJ2-2|TRBV4-2|NA
TGTGCCAGCAGCCAGACTACCACCGGGGAGCTGTTTTTT
CASSQTTTGELFF
>NA|TRBJ2-7|TRBV20-1|TRBD2
TGCAGTGCCCCGGGACTAGCGGACTCCTACGAGCAGTACTTC
CSAPGLADSYEQYF